The next 20 T cell receptor beta chains were all read from a single sample in a study of Graves' ophthalmopathy and Graves' hyperthyroidism. The sequenced template was RNA, covering the TCR beta CDR3 region. RT-PCR in the first round used HTBI primers; a second-round multiplex PCR followed. Using its own MiXCR run on the multiplex PCR reads, TCRdb lists one record per CDR3 protein. The data contain approximately 540,000 distinct CDR3 sequences, less than 40% of them seen just once; the ten biggest clones take up roughly 4%. Sequences were obtained from peripheral blood or thyroid tissue (not recorded which). These receptors were collected from an adult man with Graves' hyperthyroidism.

This clonotype occurred many times. A much more abundant neighbour one base away suggests this may be a read error. The chain links TRBV15 to TRBJ2-6; D perhaps matches TRBD2 (6 bases). Germline V lookup: CDR1 LNHNV, CDR2 YYDKDF (reference sequence). The CDR3 is made up of 18 amino acids. For the CDR3, the DNA is TGTGCCTCCAGCAGAGAGGAGGGTTACGGCTCTGGGGCCAACGTCCTGACTTTC. Translation: CASSREEGYGSGANVLTF.

This clonotype appeared many times. The chain joins TRBV28 to TRBJ2-5; 7 bases line up with TRBD2. Germline CDR1 is MDHEN and CDR2 is SYDVKM. This CDR3 region has 14 residues. The ends lost 6 bases at V and 2 bases at J; junction bases unmatched: 6. The DNA for the CDR3 is TGTGCCAGCAGCTTCGGGGGGAGACAAGAGACCCAGTACTTC. Protein: CASSFGGRQETQYF.

The chain couples TRBV15 to TRBJ1-2, with a tentative D call TRBD1 (6 bases). In germline, CDR1 is LNHNV, CDR2 YYDKDF (reference sequence). The CDR3 is 16 residues long. V was pared by 0 bases and J by 4 bases, with 15 bases between. The CDR3 nucleotides are TGTGCCACCAGCAGAGATTCAGGACAGCTACCCTATGGCTACACCTTC. As protein: CATSRDSGQLPYGYTF.

This clonotype has at least ten counts. CDR3 coding DNA: TGTGCCACCAGTGTCAATAAGGAGGGGGGCCGAGACACCGGGGAGCTGTTTTTT. Translating it yields CATSVNKEGGRDTGELFF. The chain combines TRBV24-1 with TRBJ2-2; D may correspond to TRBD1 or TRBD2 (6 bases each). The V end was cut by 5 bases, the J end by 3 bases, with 21 bases between. The CDR3 contains 18 residues. Germline values: CDR1 KGHDR, CDR2 SFDVKD.

Of note for this clonotype: A much bigger clone sits one base away, suggesting this may be a read error. The chain employs TRBV5-1 and TRBJ2-7, with TRBD1 identical over 8 bases. The CDR3 totals 15 residues. The trim removed 0 bases at V and 5 bases at J, leaving 7 bases unmatched. Germline CDR1 and CDR2: SGHRS and YFSETQ. CDR3 region: CASSLAMDRADEQYF. The CDR3 DNA is TGCGCCAGCAGCTTGGCCATGGACAGGGCCGACGAGCAGTACTTC.

Only one count was recorded for this clonotype. The V gene is TRBV7-4, the J gene TRBJ1-6; the match to TRBD1 covers 7 bases. The V and J ends lost 4 bases and 6 bases, in that order; junction bases with no gene match: 9. Looked up from germline, CDR1 is SGHVT and CDR2 is SQSDAQ. The CDR3 length is 16 residues. CDR3 in amino acids: CASSSGQGEINSPLHF. The CDR3 DNA sequence: TGTGCCAGCAGCTCTGGGCAGGGGGAGATTAATTCACCCCTCCACTTT.

Ten or more counts support this clonotype. The chain couples TRBV29-1 to TRBJ2-7; 7 nucleotides align to TRBD1. The CDR3 spans 14 residues. Germline lookup yields CDR1 SQVTM and CDR2 ANQGSEA. The ends lost 4 bases at V and 2 bases at J; junction bases unmatched: 8. In nucleotides, the CDR3 is TGCAGCGTTGGACCGACAGGGAGCGCCTACGAGCAGTACTTC. Encoded protein: CSVGPTGSAYEQYF.

The chain is built from TRBV25-1 and TRBJ1-6; TRBD1 matches at 8 bases. The CDR3 consists of 14 residues. With 11 bases clipped from V and 7 bases from J, the junction kept 10 bases outside the gene matches. In germline, CDR1 is MGHDK, CDR2 SYGVNS. CDR3 sequence: CAWRTGLNNSPLHF. In DNA form, the CDR3 reads TGTGCCTGGAGGACAGGGCTTAACAATTCACCCCTCCACTTT.

This clonotype occurred many times. The chain is built from TRBV7-2 and TRBJ2-5; 7 nucleotides agree with TRBD2. This CDR3 is built from 17 residues. The junction had 20 bases not matched to a gene; V was cut back by 6 bases and J by 7 bases. Germline CDR1 SGHTA, CDR2 FQGNSA. The CDR3 DNA reads TGTGCCAGCAGTAACCAAGGCCATGCCGGGGGGTCGGGGACCCAGTACTTC. Translation: CASSNQGHAGGSGTQYF.

The genes are TRBV20-1 and TRBJ1-2; no firm D call. This CDR3 is built from 13 residues. Germline loops: CDR1 DFQATT, CDR2 SNEGSKA (reference sequence). The ends were cut back, 3 bases at V and 7 bases at J, with 15 bases in the middle. The CDR3 DNA reads TGCAGTGCTAGTTCTGGGGTTGGGTTTGGCTACACCTTC. Translation: CSASSGVGFGYTF.

The chain is built from TRBV25-1 and TRBJ1-3; D is possibly TRBD1 (6 bases). Germline values: CDR1 MGHDK, CDR2 SYGVNS. V lost 6 bases and J 7 bases, leaving 19 bases between the germline ends. The CDR3 loop spans 15 amino acids. The CDR3 nucleotides are TGTGCCAGCAGAAACGCAGGGGCCCCGGCGAACACCATATATTTT. Protein: CASRNAGAPANTIYF.

This clonotype was detected ten times or more. V usage is TRBV24-1 and J usage is TRBJ1-3; D perhaps matches TRBD1 (6 bases). This CDR3 is built from 13 residues. Germline loops: CDR1 KGHDR, CDR2 SFDVKD. Trimming shortened V by 4 bases and J by 7 bases, and 10 bases separated the two germline ends. This CDR3 is CATSDPTGNTIYF. Written as DNA, the CDR3 is TGTGCCACCAGTGACCCAACAGGGAACACCATATATTTT.

This clonotype came up a few times. Because it lacks the conserved phenylalanine or tryptophan at the end, this CDR3 is likely a read error. The DNA is omitted, as the CDR3 cannot be located on it reliably, and the CDR3 follows TCRdb's listing. The J gene is TRBJ1-4, the V gene TRBV10-3; TRBD1 reflects the table's D call only, with no check against the DNA. The CDR3 is 9 amino acids in total, end residues counted. Germline CDR1 is ENHRY and CDR2 is SYGVKD. The CDR3 region is CAIRAGQVL.

The V call is TRBV7-2, the J call TRBJ2-3; D remains unclear. Per the germline V gene, CDR1 is SGHTA and CDR2 is FQGNSA. The CDR3 is 14 residues long. The V end was cut by 1 base, the J end by 1 base, with 6 bases between. CDR3 nucleotide sequence: TGTGCCAGCAGCTTAGGGGTGGGCACAGATACGCAGTATTTT. As protein: CASSLGVGTDTQYF.

This clonotype was recorded a few times. The genes are TRBV7-9 and TRBJ2-3; no reliable D call. Trimming pared 2 bases from V and 0 bases from J, leaving 9 bases between. This CDR3 is built from 15 residues. Germline loops: CDR1 SEHNR, CDR2 FQNEAQ (reference sequence). The CDR3 sequence: CASSLSPSSTDTQYF. CDR3 sequence (DNA): TGTGCCAGCAGCTTATCTCCCTCTAGCACAGATACGCAGTATTTT.

There are many counts of this clonotype. The chain links TRBV9 to TRBJ2-7, with D possibly TRBD1 on 6 matching bases. The CDR3 contains 14 residues. V was cut by 3 bases and J by 2 bases, with 12 bases left in between. The germline CDR1 and CDR2 sequences are SGDLS and YYNGEE. The CDR3 spells CASSDRDTTYEQYF. CDR3 nucleotides: TGTGCCAGCAGCGACCGGGACACGACCTACGAGCAGTACTTC.

The genes are TRBV19 and TRBJ1-5; 8 nucleotides line up with TRBD1. Germline assignment: CDR1 LNHDA and CDR2 SQIVND (reference sequence). Trimming removed 7 bases from V and 3 bases from J; junction bases left unmatched: 14. The CDR3 contains 17 residues. CDR3 nucleotides: TGTGCCAGTACCTCGGAGCCGGGACAGGCGATCAATCAGCCCCAGCATTTT. It is translated as CASTSEPGQAINQPQHF.

This clonotype was seen at least ten times. The chain is built from TRBV12-3 or TRBV12-4 and TRBJ1-5; maybe TRBD1 (5 bases). This CDR3 has 15 residues. V was clipped by 6 bases and J by 0 bases, with 12 bases between them. DNA of the CDR3: TGTGCCAGCAGGCCCGGACACCTTAGCAATCAGCCCCAGCATTTT. Translation: CASRPGHLSNQPQHF.

The chain carries TRBV19 and TRBJ1-1; D is perhaps TRBD1 (6 bases). V was clipped by 3 bases and J by 6 bases, with 11 bases between them. The CDR3 is 13 residues long. Germline V lookup: CDR1 LNHDA, CDR2 SQIVND (reference sequence). The CDR3 DNA reads TGTGCCAGTAGTATCGGCTCAGGGGCTGAAGCTTTCTTT. This translates into CASSIGSGAEAFF.

The rearrangement links TRBV5-1 to TRBJ1-6; D unclear. Between the trimmed V and J ends, which lost 5 bases and 14 bases, there was a span of 17 bases. CDR3 length equals 13 residues. Germline lookup yields CDR1 SGHRS and CDR2 YFSETQ. This CDR3 reads CASRGPDSGTLHF. CDR3 sequence (DNA): TGCGCCAGCAGAGGGCCAGACTCAGGTACCCTCCACTTT.